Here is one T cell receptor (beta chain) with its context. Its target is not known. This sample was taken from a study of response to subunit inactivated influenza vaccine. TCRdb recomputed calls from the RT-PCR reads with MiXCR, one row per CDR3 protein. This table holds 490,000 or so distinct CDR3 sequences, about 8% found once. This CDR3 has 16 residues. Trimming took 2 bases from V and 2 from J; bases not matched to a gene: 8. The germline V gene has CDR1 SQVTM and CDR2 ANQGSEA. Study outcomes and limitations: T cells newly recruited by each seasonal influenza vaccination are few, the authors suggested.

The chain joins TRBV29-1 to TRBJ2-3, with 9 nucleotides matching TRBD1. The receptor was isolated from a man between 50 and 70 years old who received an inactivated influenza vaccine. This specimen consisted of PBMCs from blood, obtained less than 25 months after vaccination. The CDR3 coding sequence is TGCAGCGTTGAACAGACCGGGACAGGGCACACAGATACGCAGTATTTT. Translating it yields CSVEQTGTGHTDTQYF.